Below are 3 T cell receptor beta chains sequenced from a single sample in a study of shared clonotypes between healthy human individuals. TCRdb keeps only in-frame clones here, not all; method: immunoSEQ multiplex PCR. The table shows about a million clones, with around three quarters occurring only once. The sample was memory CD4+ T cells sorted from blood. As to subset: CD45RA-negative fraction. All receptors derive from a man between 18 and 35 years old in good health.

As to this clone: Additional DNA sequences in this sample encode the identical CDR3. The chain employs TRBV5-1 and TRBJ1-2; 10 nucleotides align to TRBD1. From germline, CDR1 is SGHRS and CDR2 YFSETQ. The junction had 4 bases not matched to a gene; V was cut back by 4 bases and J by 7 bases. The CDR3 runs to 13 residues. The CDR3 DNA follows: TGCGCCAGCAGCCTAGACAGGGGGCCTGGCTACACCTTC. It codes for CASSLDRGPGYTF.

This clone has just a few counts. The chain combines TRBV6-6 with TRBJ1-1; the match to TRBD1 covers 7 bases. Germline V CDR1 and CDR2: MNHNY, SVGAGI (reference sequence). The CDR3 is 13 residues long. The V and J ends lost 4 bases and 8 bases, in that order; junction bases with no gene match: 7. CDR3 protein: CASSFTGAPEAFF. As DNA, the CDR3 is TGTGCCAGCAGTTTCACAGGGGCACCCGAAGCTTTCTTT.

The chain joins TRBV19 to TRBJ2-1, with D possibly being TRBD1 (6 bases). Germline V gives CDR1 LNHDA, CDR2 SQIVND (reference sequence). The length of the CDR3 is 14 residues. Deletions cut 10 bases from V and 9 bases from J, with 22 bases between. The CDR3 sequence is CATWGRRELGEQFF. The CDR3 DNA follows: TGTGCCACCTGGGGGCGAAGAGAGTTAGGTGAGCAGTTCTTC.